This TCR beta chain was captured by sequencing in a study of T cells in Graves' hyperthyroidism and ophthalmopathy. Trimming removed 4 bases from V and 3 bases from J, with 14 bases in between. The germline V gene has CDR1 SGHRS and CDR2 YFSETQ. The CDR3 sequence is 14 residues long. This clonotype was recorded at least ten times. Using RNA transcripts as the source, TCR beta CDR3 regions were amplified. First-round RT-PCR of the TCR CDR3 relied on the HTBI primer set. Each CDR3 protein is one row after TCRdb ran MiXCR on the multiplex PCR reads. The sample consists of 390,000 or so distinct CDR3 sequences, roughly 14% of them appearing once.

The receptor's source is a man aged 18 to 30 with Graves' ophthalmopathy. V and J are TRBV5-1 and TRBJ2-7, with a tentative D call TRBD2 (6 bases). Input material: blood. The CDR3 loop reads CASSPDSGNYEQYF. The CDR3, as DNA: TGCGCCAGCAGCCCTGATAGCGGAAACTACGAGCAGTACTTC.